These T cell receptor beta chains were read from a single sample in a study of cytomegalovirus exposure and HLA in healthy donors. Sequenced by immunoSEQ multiplex PCR; TCRdb stores in-frame clones only, minus some. The sample holds 95,000 to 150,000 clones, more than 80% seen once. The sequencing input was PBMCs. These receptors all come from a man under 40 in good health and CMV-seropositive. Both conserved end residues are part of each CDR3. Fields, in order: V gene, D gene, clone size, J gene, CDR3 DNA, CDR3 protein. The D gene is left open where the match is weak. Clone size, where shown, is once, few, many, or a class for clones that have expanded.

V gene: TRBV30
D gene: -
clone size: -
J gene: TRBJ2-1
CDR3 DNA: TGTGCCTCCGGACAAAGCTCCTACAATGAGCAGTTCTTC
CDR3 protein: CASGQSSYNEQFF

V gene: TRBV19
D gene: -
clone size: -
J gene: TRBJ1-5
CDR3 DNA: TGTGCCAGTAGCCCCAGGGGACGGTCGTATAGCAATCAGCCCCAGCATTTT
CDR3 protein: CASSPRGRSYSNQPQHF

V gene: TRBV2
D gene: -
clone size: few
J gene: TRBJ1-6
CDR3 DNA: TGTGCCACCGGGACACCCAATAATTCACCCCTCCACTTT
CDR3 protein: CATGTPNNSPLHF

V gene: TRBV29-1
D gene: TRBD1
clone size: -
J gene: TRBJ2-1
CDR3 DNA: TGCAGCGAGACGGGGACAGGGGCCTACAATGAGCAGTTCTTC
CDR3 protein: CSETGTGAYNEQFF

V gene: TRBV19
D gene: -
clone size: -
J gene: TRBJ1-4
CDR3 DNA: TGTGCCAGTGGAGAACAGGCAACTAATGAAAAACTGTTTTTT
CDR3 protein: CASGEQATNEKLFF

V gene: TRBV29-1
D gene: -
clone size: -
J gene: TRBJ2-5
CDR3 DNA: TGCAGCGTTGAAGCGGTGGAGACCCAGTACTTC
CDR3 protein: CSVEAVETQYF

V gene: TRBV25-1
D gene: TRBD1
clone size: -
J gene: TRBJ1-1
CDR3 DNA: TGTGCCAGCAGTGCCTCTTCGACAGGGGCAAACACTGAAGCTTTCTTT
CDR3 protein: CASSASSTGANTEAFF

V gene: TRBV28
D gene: -
clone size: -
J gene: TRBJ1-1
CDR3 DNA: TGTGCCAGCAGTTTAGGGGCCCCGGCGGAAGCTTTCTTT
CDR3 protein: CASSLGAPAEAFF

V gene: TRBV7-8
D gene: -
clone size: -
J gene: TRBJ1-1
CDR3 DNA: TGTGCCAGCAGCTTAGCGCAGGACAGCGAAGCTTTCTTT
CDR3 protein: CASSLAQDSEAFF

V gene: TRBV30
D gene: TRBD1
clone size: -
J gene: TRBJ2-5
CDR3 DNA: TGTGCCTGGAGTGTCCCGACAGGGGGCAATAGGCTGGAGACCCAGTACTTC
CDR3 protein: CAWSVPTGGNRLETQYF

V gene: TRBV5-1
D gene: -
clone size: -
J gene: TRBJ2-3
CDR3 DNA: TGCGCCAGCAGCTTGGAGGCCATAAAGGGGACAGATACGCAGTATTTT
CDR3 protein: CASSLEAIKGTDTQYF

V gene: TRBV6-6
D gene: -
clone size: -
J gene: TRBJ2-7
CDR3 DNA: TGTGCCAGCGCTCTAAACAGCAACTACGAGCAGTACTTC
CDR3 protein: CASALNSNYEQYF

V gene: TRBV6-5
D gene: -
clone size: -
J gene: TRBJ1-3
CDR3 DNA: TGTGCCAGCAGTTACGGGGGGTCCTCTGGAAACACCATATATTTT
CDR3 protein: CASSYGGSSGNTIYF

V gene: TRBV27
D gene: -
clone size: -
J gene: TRBJ2-5
CDR3 DNA: TGTGCCAGCAGTCCCGCTAGAGGGGAGACCCAGTACTTC
CDR3 protein: CASSPARGETQYF

V gene: TRBV6-1
D gene: TRBD1
clone size: -
J gene: TRBJ1-5
CDR3 DNA: TGTGCCAGCAGTGCCTCCCGGACAGGGGATCAGCCCCAGCATTTT
CDR3 protein: CASSASRTGDQPQHF

V gene: TRBV7-9
D gene: -
clone size: -
J gene: TRBJ1-1
CDR3 DNA: TGTGCCAGCAGCTTGGAGTTTAAGTCTGAAGCTTTCTTT
CDR3 protein: CASSLEFKSEAFF

V gene: TRBV18
D gene: -
clone size: -
J gene: TRBJ2-1
CDR3 DNA: TGTGCCAGCTCAGTAGTTCTAGCCCCCTACAATGAGCAGTTCTTC
CDR3 protein: CASSVVLAPYNEQFF

V gene: TRBV4-1
D gene: -
clone size: -
J gene: TRBJ1-5
CDR3 DNA: TGCGCCAGCAGCCGGGCCTTGGATCAGCCCCAGCATTTT
CDR3 protein: CASSRALDQPQHF

V gene: TRBV10-3
D gene: TRBD1
clone size: -
J gene: TRBJ1-4
CDR3 DNA: TGTGCCATCAGACCGGGACAGTCTAATGAAAAACTGTTTTTT
CDR3 protein: CAIRPGQSNEKLFF

V gene: TRBV7-9
D gene: TRBD1
clone size: few
J gene: TRBJ2-1
CDR3 DNA: TGTGCCAGCAAAAAGGGACCGGGACAGGGGGACAATGAGCAGTTCTTC
CDR3 protein: CASKKGPGQGDNEQFF

V gene: TRBV9
D gene: -
clone size: few
J gene: TRBJ1-6
CDR3 DNA: TGTGCCAGCAGCGTAGGGGGCACGAATTCACCCCTCCACTTT
CDR3 protein: CASSVGGTNSPLHF

V gene: TRBV7-9
D gene: -
clone size: once
J gene: TRBJ2-5
CDR3 DNA: TGTGCCAGCAGCCCCGGGACTGGACAAGAGACCCAGTACTTC
CDR3 protein: CASSPGTGQETQYF

V gene: TRBV11-2
D gene: -
clone size: -
J gene: TRBJ1-2
CDR3 DNA: TGTGCCAGCAGCTTCGGCGAGGGCGGCTACACCTTC
CDR3 protein: CASSFGEGGYTF

V gene: TRBV21-1
D gene: -
clone size: -
J gene: TRBJ1-1
CDR3 DNA: TGTGCCAGCAGCAGGGACAGGGTCCTTACTGAAGCTTTCTTT
CDR3 protein: CASSRDRVLTEAFF

V gene: TRBV13
D gene: -
clone size: -
J gene: TRBJ1-6
CDR3 DNA: TGTGCCAGCAGCTTACGGGGGGTCACCTATAATTCACCCCTCCACTTT
CDR3 protein: CASSLRGVTYNSPLHF

V gene: TRBV15
D gene: -
clone size: -
J gene: TRBJ1-2
CDR3 DNA: TGTGCCACCAGCGGCAGCGCCGGAAATCCGATTTATGGCTACACCTTC
CDR3 protein: CATSGSAGNPIYGYTF

V gene: TRBV10-3
D gene: TRBD1
clone size: -
J gene: TRBJ2-6
CDR3 DNA: TGTGCCATCAGTGAAGGGGGCCTTGGGGCCAACGTCCTGACTTTC
CDR3 protein: CAISEGGLGANVLTF

V gene: TRBV7-9
D gene: -
clone size: -
J gene: TRBJ2-2
CDR3 DNA: TGTGCCAGCAGCTTAGGAGGGAACACCGGGGAGCTGTTTTTT
CDR3 protein: CASSLGGNTGELFF

V gene: TRBV4-1
D gene: TRBD2
clone size: -
J gene: TRBJ2-7
CDR3 DNA: TGCGCCAGCAGCCTCCTTGGGGCGGGGGGGTCAGCGGGTTACTACGAGCAGTACTTC
CDR3 protein: CASSLLGAGGSAGYYEQYF

V gene: TRBV7-6
D gene: -
clone size: -
J gene: TRBJ2-2
CDR3 DNA: TGTGCCAGCAGCCCTCGGGGGGGAGGGGGCGTAACCGGGGAGCTGTTTTTT
CDR3 protein: CASSPRGGGGVTGELFF

V gene: TRBV6-1
D gene: -
clone size: -
J gene: TRBJ1-5
CDR3 DNA: TGTGCCAGCAGTGAAGGGGGGGGTTGGGCGAATCAGCCCCAGCATTTT
CDR3 protein: CASSEGGGWANQPQHF

V gene: TRBV5-1
D gene: -
clone size: -
J gene: TRBJ1-2
CDR3 DNA: TGCGCCAGCAGCTTGTTGAGGTCTGGTGGCTACACCTTC
CDR3 protein: CASSLLRSGGYTF

V gene: TRBV5-1
D gene: TRBD1
clone size: -
J gene: TRBJ1-6
CDR3 DNA: TGCGCCAGCAGCGCAGACAGGGGAACGTATTCACCCCTCCACTTT
CDR3 protein: CASSADRGTYSPLHF

V gene: TRBV27
D gene: TRBD1
clone size: once
J gene: TRBJ1-5
CDR3 DNA: TGTGCCAGCAGTCCGACAGGGTACAATCAGCCCCAGCATTTT
CDR3 protein: CASSPTGYNQPQHF

V gene: TRBV6-5
D gene: TRBD2
clone size: -
J gene: TRBJ2-1
CDR3 DNA: TGTGCCAGCACAGCGGGGGAAATCAATGAGCAGTTCTTC
CDR3 protein: CASTAGEINEQFF

V gene: TRBV7-9
D gene: -
clone size: -
J gene: TRBJ1-1
CDR3 DNA: TGTGCCAGCAGCTTGGCGTCAATTCGGAGGATGAACACTGAAGCTTTCTTT
CDR3 protein: CASSLASIRRMNTEAFF

V gene: TRBV5-1
D gene: TRBD2
clone size: -
J gene: TRBJ2-1
CDR3 DNA: TGCGCCAGCAGCCCAATACTAGCGGGGGGGCTTAATGAGCAGTTCTTC
CDR3 protein: CASSPILAGGLNEQFF

V gene: TRBV6-1
D gene: TRBD1
clone size: few
J gene: TRBJ1-1
CDR3 DNA: TGTGCCAGCAAACACCTGACAGGGGACGCTGAAGCTTTCTTT
CDR3 protein: CASKHLTGDAEAFF

V gene: TRBV28
D gene: TRBD1
clone size: -
J gene: TRBJ1-2
CDR3 DNA: TGTGCCAGCAGTGCCGGGACAGGGGTCTATGGCTACACCTTC
CDR3 protein: CASSAGTGVYGYTF

V gene: TRBV7-9
D gene: -
clone size: -
J gene: TRBJ2-3
CDR3 DNA: TGTGCCAGCAGCTCTGACTTATTCCCCACAGATACGCAGTATTTT
CDR3 protein: CASSSDLFPTDTQYF

V gene: TRBV19
D gene: TRBD1
clone size: once
J gene: TRBJ1-2
CDR3 DNA: TGTGCCAGTAGTACAAATCCGGGACAGGGGGCAGGAGGCTACACCTTC
CDR3 protein: CASSTNPGQGAGGYTF

V gene: TRBV7-9
D gene: -
clone size: -
J gene: TRBJ2-3
CDR3 DNA: TGTGCCAGCACCACAACGCGTGCTGGGAGTTTGGTTGACACAGATACGCAGTATTTT
CDR3 protein: CASTTTRAGSLVDTDTQYF

V gene: TRBV27
D gene: -
clone size: -
J gene: TRBJ2-5
CDR3 DNA: TGTGCCAGCAGCCGTGTACAGGGGGGGGGCCAATACCAAGAGACCCAGTACTTC
CDR3 protein: CASSRVQGGGQYQETQYF

V gene: TRBV5-4
D gene: TRBD1
clone size: -
J gene: TRBJ1-1
CDR3 DNA: TGTGCCAGCAGCATACAGGGGATGAACACTGAAGCTTTCTTT
CDR3 protein: CASSIQGMNTEAFF

V gene: TRBV7-9
D gene: -
clone size: -
J gene: TRBJ1-5
CDR3 DNA: TGTGCCAGCACCTCAGGACGGGGAAATAGCAATCAGCCCCAGCATTTT
CDR3 protein: CASTSGRGNSNQPQHF

V gene: TRBV7-9
D gene: -
clone size: -
J gene: TRBJ2-3
CDR3 DNA: TGTGCCAGCAGCTTAGTCGCAGGGGGCACAGATACGCAGTATTTT
CDR3 protein: CASSLVAGGTDTQYF

V gene: TRBV5-1
D gene: -
clone size: -
J gene: TRBJ2-7
CDR3 DNA: TGCGCCAGCAGCTGGGGGGACGGGACCTACGAGCAGTACTTC
CDR3 protein: CASSWGDGTYEQYF

V gene: TRBV18
D gene: TRBD1
clone size: -
J gene: TRBJ1-6
CDR3 DNA: TGTGCCAGCTCACCAGAGACAGGGGGAAGTAATTCACCCCTCCACTTT
CDR3 protein: CASSPETGGSNSPLHF

V gene: TRBV29-1
D gene: -
clone size: -
J gene: TRBJ2-4
CDR3 DNA: TGCAGCGTTGAAGGGGGCGCGGACATTCAGTACTTC
CDR3 protein: CSVEGGADIQYF

V gene: TRBV6-5
D gene: TRBD1
clone size: -
J gene: TRBJ2-7
CDR3 DNA: TGTGCCAGCAGCTCCGGGACAGGGGGAAGCTACGAGCAGTACTTC
CDR3 protein: CASSSGTGGSYEQYF

V gene: TRBV27
D gene: TRBD1
clone size: -
J gene: TRBJ1-5
CDR3 DNA: TGTGCCAGCTCCCGGACAGGTGACAATCAGCCCCAGCATTTT
CDR3 protein: CASSRTGDNQPQHF

V gene: TRBV7-8
D gene: -
clone size: -
J gene: TRBJ1-2
CDR3 DNA: TGTGCCAGCTCTCTGACGGGGGACTATGGCTACACCTTC
CDR3 protein: CASSLTGDYGYTF

V gene: TRBV5-1
D gene: -
clone size: -
J gene: TRBJ2-5
CDR3 DNA: TGCGCCAGCAGGATAGGGGGGGTAGAGACCCAGTACTTC
CDR3 protein: CASRIGGVETQYF

V gene: TRBV27
D gene: TRBD1
clone size: -
J gene: TRBJ2-7
CDR3 DNA: TGTGCCAGTGGGACAGGGCCCCTAAACGAGCAGTACTTC
CDR3 protein: CASGTGPLNEQYF